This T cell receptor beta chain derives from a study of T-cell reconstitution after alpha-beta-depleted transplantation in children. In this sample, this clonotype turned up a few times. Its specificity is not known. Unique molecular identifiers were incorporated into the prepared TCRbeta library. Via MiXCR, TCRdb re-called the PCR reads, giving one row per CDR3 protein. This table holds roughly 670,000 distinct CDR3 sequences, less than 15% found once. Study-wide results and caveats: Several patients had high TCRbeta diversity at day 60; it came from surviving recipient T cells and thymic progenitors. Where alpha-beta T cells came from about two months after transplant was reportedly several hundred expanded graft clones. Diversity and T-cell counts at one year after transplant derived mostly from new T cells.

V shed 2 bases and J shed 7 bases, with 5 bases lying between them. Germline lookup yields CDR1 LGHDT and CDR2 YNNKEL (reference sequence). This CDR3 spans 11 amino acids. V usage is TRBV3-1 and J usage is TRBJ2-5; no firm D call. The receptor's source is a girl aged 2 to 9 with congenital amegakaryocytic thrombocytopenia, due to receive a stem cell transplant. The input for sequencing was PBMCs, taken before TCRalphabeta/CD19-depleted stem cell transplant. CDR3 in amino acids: CASSQSWTQYF. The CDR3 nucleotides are TGTGCCAGCAGCCAAAGCTGGACCCAGTACTTC.